The rows below give T cell receptor beta chains drawn from one sample of a study of T cells in localized non-small cell lung cancer. Method: immunoSEQ multiplex PCR; TCRdb's copy keeps in-frame clones and lacks some. The sample shows approximately 30,000 clones, roughly 90% of them seen only once. This specimen was peripheral blood mononuclear cells, taken before any cancer treatment. Receptors originate from a female donor of 60 years or more with stage II lung adenocarcinoma. CDR3s include the opening cysteine and the closing phenylalanine or tryptophan. The order of the fields is clone size, J gene, V gene, D gene, CDR3 protein, CDR3 DNA. D genes are given only for firm matches. Rows give clone size only sometimes, using once, few, many, or a class for an expanded clone.

.	TRBJ1-1	TRBV5-1	.	CASIHGPSGTYNTEAFF	TGCGCCAGCATACACGGGCCGTCCGGGACATATAACACTGAAGCTTTCTTT
.	TRBJ1-2	TRBV18	.	CASSLDSLYGYTF	TGTGCCAGCTCACTCGACAGTCTCTATGGCTACACCTTC
.	TRBJ1-1	TRBV5-4	.	CASSLGQRNTEAFF	TGTGCCAGCAGCTTGGGACAGAGAAACACTGAAGCTTTCTTT
once	TRBJ2-2	TRBV4-3	.	CASSRDFSNTGELFF	TGCGCCAGCAGCCGGGACTTTTCGAACACCGGGGAGCTGTTTTTT
.	TRBJ2-1	TRBV5-4	TRBD1	CASSGGSGTAPSDEQFF	TGTGCCAGCAGCGGGGGATCCGGGACAGCCCCCTCGGATGAGCAGTTCTTC
.	TRBJ2-5	TRBV7-6	.	CASSLRGAETQYF	TGTGCCAGCAGCTTAAGGGGGGCAGAGACCCAGTACTTC
.	TRBJ1-1	TRBV19	.	CATGDGDGTEAFF	TGTGCCACCGGGGACGGGGATGGGACTGAAGCTTTCTTT
.	TRBJ2-3	TRBV27	TRBD2	CASSITSGTSGRGGTQYF	TGTGCCAGCAGCATCACTTCCGGGACTAGCGGGAGGGGAGGTACGCAGTATTTT
.	TRBJ2-7	TRBV19	.	CASSLAAARHEQYF	TGTGCCAGTAGTCTGGCGGCCGCGAGGCACGAGCAGTACTTC
once	TRBJ2-4	TRBV7-2	.	CASSPDGTTIQYF	TGTGCCAGCAGCCCGGACGGGACAACCATTCAGTACTTC
.	TRBJ2-2	TRBV6-4	.	CASSEQGGTGELFF	TGTGCCAGCAGTGAACAGGGAGGCACCGGGGAGCTGTTTTTT
.	TRBJ2-4	TRBV29-1	.	CSAATLAKNIQYF	TGCAGCGCTGCGACATTAGCCAAAAACATTCAGTACTTC
.	TRBJ2-2	TRBV19	.	CASSTQGTGELFF	TGTGCCAGTAGTACCCAGGGCACCGGGGAGCTGTTTTTT
.	TRBJ1-1	TRBV10-1	.	CASSPTRAGSEAFF	TGCGCCAGCAGTCCGACTAGGGCAGGGTCTGAAGCTTTCTTT
.	TRBJ2-3	TRBV7-9	TRBD2	CASSLGTRWTDTQYF	TGTGCCAGCAGCTTAGGGACTAGATGGACAGATACGCAGTATTTT
.	TRBJ1-6	TRBV28	.	CASSYSPDNYNSPLHF	TGTGCCAGCAGTTACTCCCCGGACAACTATAATTCACCCCTCCACTTT
.	TRBJ1-3	TRBV18	.	CASSPEGGASGNTIYF	TGTGCCAGCTCACCAGAGGGGGGAGCATCTGGAAACACCATATATTTT
once	TRBJ1-2	TRBV28	TRBD1	CASSSAGARQGRGYTF	TGTGCCAGCAGCTCGGCGGGGGCCCGACAGGGACGCGGCTACACCTTC
.	TRBJ1-2	TRBV7-2	.	CASSYGPAYGYTF	TGTGCCAGCAGCTATGGCCCCGCCTATGGCTACACCTTC
.	TRBJ2-1	TRBV7-9	.	CASSPRTLSSDEQFF	TGTGCCAGCAGCCCACGGACTCTATCGAGCGATGAGCAGTTCTTC
.	TRBJ2-7	TRBV4-2	TRBD2	CASSQDPPLAGESYEQYF	TGTGCCAGCAGCCAAGATCCCCCACTAGCGGGGGAATCCTACGAGCAGTACTTC
.	TRBJ1-5	TRBV19	TRBD1	CASSRGQQSNQPQHF	TGTGCCAGTAGTCGGGGACAGCAAAGCAATCAGCCCCAGCATTTT
.	TRBJ1-2	TRBV11-2	.	CASSFWDRKENGYTF	TGTGCCAGCAGCTTCTGGGACCGGAAGGAGAATGGCTACACCTTC
few	TRBJ1-2	TRBV11-2	TRBD1	CASSMGQQYGYTF	TGTGCCAGCAGCATGGGACAGCAATATGGCTACACCTTC
.	TRBJ1-1	TRBV10-3	TRBD1	CAISELGQATEAFF	TGTGCCATCAGTGAGTTAGGACAGGCCACTGAAGCTTTCTTT
.	TRBJ1-1	TRBV19	TRBD1	CASSRQGGTEAFF	TGTGCCAGTAGTCGACAGGGGGGCACTGAAGCTTTCTTT
.	TRBJ1-3	TRBV27	.	CASSLGNTIYF	TGTGCCAGCAGTTTAGGAAACACCATATATTTT
.	TRBJ2-5	TRBV28	.	CASSLGGGQETQYF	TGTGCCAGCAGTTTGGGTGGGGGCCAAGAGACCCAGTACTTC
.	TRBJ2-1	TRBV6-4	.	CASSDSWVGEQFF	TGTGCCAGCAGTGACTCATGGGTCGGTGAGCAGTTCTTC
.	TRBJ1-1	TRBV15	.	CATSRDPANTEAFF	TGTGCCACCAGCAGAGATCCAGCGAACACTGAAGCTTTCTTT
.	TRBJ2-2	TRBV5-1	TRBD2	CASRGAGVNTGELFF	TGCGCCAGCAGAGGAGCGGGGGTAAACACCGGGGAGCTGTTTTTT
once	TRBJ2-7	TRBV2	TRBD2	CASSFSGTSSIEQYF	TGTGCCAGCAGTTTTTCCGGGACTAGCAGTATCGAGCAGTACTTC
.	TRBJ2-3	TRBV5-1	TRBD2	CASKKAGGVADTQYF	TGCGCCAGCAAAAAAGCGGGGGGAGTAGCAGATACGCAGTATTTT
.	TRBJ1-5	TRBV2	.	CASTEWEDSNQPQHF	TGTGCCAGCACCGAGTGGGAGGATAGCAATCAGCCCCAGCATTTT
.	TRBJ2-2	TRBV29-1	.	CSVEVSRGLDTGELFF	TGCAGCGTTGAAGTTAGTCGGGGGTTGGACACCGGGGAGCTGTTTTTT
.	TRBJ2-1	TRBV9	TRBD2	CASTGLAGGNEQFF	TGTGCCAGCACCGGACTAGCGGGAGGCAATGAGCAGTTCTTC
.	TRBJ2-3	TRBV5-1	TRBD1	CASSLDRGADTQYF	TGCGCCAGCAGCTTGGACAGGGGGGCAGATACGCAGTATTTT